This entry lists 5 T cell receptor beta chains sequenced from one sample in a study of T-cell reconstitution after alpha-beta-depleted transplantation in children. TCRbeta library construction was performed incorporating unique molecular identifiers. TCRdb reanalysed the PCR reads using MiXCR and keeps one entry per CDR3 protein. The data contain roughly 500,000 distinct CDR3 sequences, about an eighth of them singletons. The specimen comprised PBMCs from the stem cell graft donor, sampled from the stem cell graft. Receptors were obtained from a human donor who donated a stem cell graft to a child with combined immunodeficiency.

There are many counts of this clonotype. The chain has TRBV7-8 and TRBJ2-6; D is perhaps TRBD1 (6 bases). The V end lost 4 bases, the J end lost 0 bases, and 13 bases lay between the germline ends. The CDR3 has 17 amino acids. In germline, CDR1 is SGHVS, CDR2 FQNEAQ. CDR3 in amino acids: CASSSLQGSSGANVLTF. DNA for the CDR3: TGTGCCAGCAGCTCCTTACAGGGTAGCTCTGGGGCCAACGTCCTGACTTTC.

This clonotype was detected ten times or more. Its ends do not fully match the called genes, so a read error is possible. This sequence joins TRBV12-3 or TRBV12-4 and TRBJ1-5, with D perhaps matching TRBD1 (6 bases). The CDR3 has 12 amino acids. DNA of the CDR3: TGTGCCAGCAGTTTTGCTTCGGGGGACATCCTATTT. It specifies CASSFASGDILF.

This chain connects TRBV7-9 to TRBJ2-1; 9 bases fit TRBD1. V was pared by 4 bases and J by 9 bases, with 7 bases of the junction left unmatched. CDR3 size: 14 residues. Germline loops: CDR1 SEHNR, CDR2 FQNEAQ (reference sequence). In DNA form, the CDR3 reads TGTGCCAGCAGCTACCGGGACAGGGCTCGTGAGCAGTTCTTC. This translates into CASSYRDRAREQFF.

The table lists this clonotype with a few counts. V usage is TRBV29-1 and J usage is TRBJ2-3, with D possibly TRBD2 on 6 matching bases. The CDR3 runs 14 residues. Germline V gene lookup returns CDR1 SQVTM and CDR2 ANQGSEA. Between the trimmed V and J ends, which lost 8 bases and 3 bases, there was a span of 18 bases. The CDR3 coding sequence is TGCAGCCTCGGAGGGGCTTCGGGGACAGATACGCAGTATTTT. It yields the protein CSLGGASGTDTQYF.

The chain recombines TRBV15 with TRBJ2-3, with D uncertain. Germline assignment: CDR1 LNHNV and CDR2 YYDKDF (reference sequence). V lost 0 bases and J lost 1, with 8 bases in between. This CDR3 comprises 15 residues. This CDR3 reads CATSRDHSGTDTQYF. The CDR3, as DNA: TGTGCCACCAGCAGAGATCACAGCGGCACAGATACGCAGTATTTT.